Following are 21 T cell receptor beta chains from one sample sequenced in a study of shared clonotypes between healthy human individuals. Data came from immunoSEQ multiplex PCR; TCRdb stores just in-frame clones and leaves some out. The sample has some 2,500,000 clones, 85% to 95% seen once. The sequencing input was naive CD4+ T cells from PBMCs. Subset indicated: CD45RA+ positively selected. These receptor sequences come from a man aged 18 to 29 in good health. Some clones in this sample may be carry-over from other donors' samples.

V gene TRBV7-2 combines with J gene TRBJ2-7; 12 positions match TRBD2. Looked up from germline, CDR1 is SGHTA and CDR2 is FQGNSA. V gave up 2 bases and J gave up 2 bases; unmatched junction bases: 13. The CDR3 is made up of 19 amino acids. The CDR3 protein is CASSLNSFLAGGPTYEQYF. In DNA, the CDR3 is TGTGCCAGCAGCTTAAATTCTTTCCTAGCGGGAGGGCCCACCTACGAGCAGTACTTC. Looking up the rest from reference TRBV7-2 and TRBJ2-7 gives the full variable domain: GAGVSQSPSNKVTEKGKDVELRCDPISGHTALYWYRQSLGQGLEFLIYFQGNSAPDKSGLPSDRFSAERTGGSVSTLTIQRTQQEDSAVYLCASSLNSFLAGGPTYEQYFGPGTRLTVT.

V and J are TRBV11-2 and TRBJ2-1; TRBD2 matches at 8 bases. V lost 5 bases and J lost 0; bases outside the gene matches: 9. Germline V CDR1 and CDR2: SGHAT, FQNNGV. CDR3 size: 17 residues. CDR3 nucleotide sequence: TGTGCCAGCAGCGAGCCCCAGACTAGCGACTCCTACAATGAGCAGTTCTTC. Translating it yields CASSEPQTSDSYNEQFF.

The chain employs TRBV20-1 and TRBJ2-7; D gene uncertain. The germline V gene encodes CDR1 DFQATT and CDR2 SNEGSKA (reference sequence). The CDR3 extends over 11 amino acids. Trimming pared 4 bases from V and 7 bases from J, leaving 11 bases between. The CDR3 DNA is TGCAGTGCTATTGACCTGGAAGAGCAGTACTTC. This gives the protein CSAIDLEEQYF.

The chain recombines TRBV7-2 with TRBJ2-2; D perhaps matches TRBD1 (7 bases). This CDR3 has 15 amino acids. Germline V gene sequence: CDR1 SGHTA, CDR2 FQGNSA. Between the trimmed V and J ends, which lost 5 bases and 1 base, there was a span of 11 bases. This CDR3 reads CASSPQGGNTGELFF. The CDR3, as DNA: TGTGCCAGCAGCCCCCAGGGGGGGAACACCGGGGAGCTGTTTTTT.

This chain joins TRBV6-6 and TRBJ2-2; D remains ambiguous. Germline CDR1 is MNHNY and CDR2 is SVGAGI (reference sequence). With 1 base removed from V and 3 bases from J, the gap between germline ends came to 9 bases. This CDR3 region has 15 residues. CDR3 bases: TGTGCCAGCAGTTACTTTAGGCTGGACACCGGGGAGCTGTTTTTT. As protein: CASSYFRLDTGELFF.

The chain recombines TRBV28 with TRBJ2-7; the D gene is possibly TRBD2 (7 bases). CDR3 length: 16 residues. Germline loops: CDR1 MDHEN, CDR2 SYDVKM. V dropped 6 bases and J dropped 5 bases, with 23 bases sitting between them. The CDR3 sequence: CASSRMGAGALDEQYF. The CDR3 DNA reads as TGTGCCAGCAGCCGCATGGGGGCGGGGGCACTTGACGAGCAGTACTTC.

In its sample, this clone was seen a few times. The chain is built from TRBV7-9 and TRBJ1-1; D gene uncertain. V was clipped by 3 bases and J by 7 bases, with 15 bases between them. This CDR3 spans 14 amino acids. CDR1 and CDR2 from the germline V gene are SEHNR and FQNEAQ (reference sequence). In DNA, the CDR3 is TGTGCCAGCAGCTTCTTTCGGGGAGTTGGTGAAGCTTTCTTT. The encoded protein is CASSFFRGVGEAFF.

The chain recombines TRBV5-1 with TRBJ2-5; weak D call: TRBD1 (6 bases). V was clipped by 5 bases and J by 3 bases, with 17 bases between them. CDR1 is SGHRS, CDR2 YFSETQ, per germline. CDR3 length equals 15 residues. CDR3 region: CASSPAGVGEETQYF. The CDR3 DNA follows: TGCGCCAGCAGTCCCGCAGGGGTCGGGGAAGAGACCCAGTACTTC.

V usage is TRBV2 and J usage is TRBJ2-3; 10 nucleotides match TRBD1. Trimming at V came to 6 bases and at J to 4 bases, leaving 4 bases not matched to a gene. The V gene's germline CDR1 is SNHLY and CDR2 FYNNEI. The CDR3 is made up of 14 amino acids. The CDR3 sequence: CASSRQGAPDTQYF. CDR3 nucleotides: TGTGCCAGCAGCCGACAGGGGGCCCCAGATACGCAGTATTTT.

The chain uses TRBV10-3 and TRBJ1-2; the D is unclear. With 5 bases removed from V and 8 bases from J, the gap between germline ends came to 18 bases. The CDR3 covers 14 residues. CDR1 and CDR2 (germline): ENHRY, SYGVKD. Here the CDR3 reads CAISRQPTPEGYTF. The CDR3 region has the DNA TGTGCCATCAGTCGGCAACCTACCCCGGAGGGCTACACCTTC.

The gene calls are TRBV28 and TRBJ1-2, with D maybe TRBD1 (6 bases). The CDR3 sequence is 13 residues long. Germline V gives CDR1 MDHEN, CDR2 SYDVKM. Trimming cost V 6 bases and J 4 bases, with 12 bases left between them. The DNA for the CDR3 is TGTGCCAGCAGGGAACAGGGAATCTATGGCTACACCTTC. Protein: CASREQGIYGYTF.

The rearrangement uses TRBV7-8 and TRBJ1-2; unclear D gene. Germline V gives CDR1 SGHVS, CDR2 FQNEAQ. This CDR3 comprises 13 residues. Deletions cut 3 bases from V and 4 bases from J, with 9 bases between. CDR3 in amino acids: CASSFSKGYGYTF. CDR3 coding DNA: TGTGCCAGCAGCTTCTCGAAAGGCTATGGCTACACCTTC. The full variable domain, its missing parts supplied by reference TRBV7-8 and TRBJ1-2, is GAGVSQSPRYKVAKRGQDVALRCDPISGHVSLFWYQQALGQGPEFLTYFQNEAQLDKSGLPSDRFFAERPEGSVSTLKIQRTQQEDSAVYLCASSFSKGYGYTFGSGTRLTVV.

The rearrangement uses TRBV6-5 and TRBJ2-5; TRBD2 aligns across 8 bases. CDR1 MNHEY and CDR2 SVGAGI come from the germline V gene. CDR3 length: 15 amino acids. V lost 6 bases to trimming and J lost 5 bases; unmatched junction nucleotides: 11. For the CDR3, the DNA is TGTGCCAGCAGACCCGGGGGGGGACCTAAGGAGACCCAGTACTTC. The encoded protein is CASRPGGGPKETQYF.

The table lists this clone with a few counts. Other nucleotide sequences from this sample produce the same CDR3. The CDR3 is CASSRTGNTEAFF. CDR3 DNA: TGTGCCAGCAGCCGGACAGGGAATACTGAAGCTTTCTTT. The chain links TRBV6-6 to TRBJ1-1; 8 positions match TRBD1. The CDR3 covers 13 residues. Unmatched junction bases numbered 5, after V lost 6 bases and J lost 5 bases. Germline-derived CDR1 and CDR2 are MNHNY and SVGAGI (reference sequence).

The chain carries TRBV2 and TRBJ2-7; 7 nucleotides agree with TRBD1. The V gene end was trimmed by 4 bases and the J gene end by 2 bases; junction bases not matched to a gene: 5. Germline CDR1 reads SNHLY; CDR2 reads FYNNEI. The CDR3 extends over 14 amino acids. For the CDR3, the DNA is TGTGCCAGCAGTGTCGAGACAGGGACCTACGAGCAGTACTTC. It specifies CASSVETGTYEQYF. The full variable domain, in which reference TRBV2 and TRBJ2-7 provide the parts outside the CDR3, is EPEVTQTPSHQVTQMGQEVILRCVPISNHLYFYWYRQILGQKVEFLVSFYNNEISEKSEIFDDQFSVERPDGSNFTLKIRSTKLEDSAMYFCASSVETGTYEQYFGPGTRLTVT.

The V and J genes are TRBV27 and TRBJ2-1, with D unclear. The V end lost 4 bases, the J end lost 4 bases, and 11 bases lay between the germline ends. Per the germline V gene, CDR1 is MNHEY and CDR2 is SMNVEV (reference sequence). CDR3 size: 14 residues. The CDR3 is CASSSDIAYNEQFF. CDR3 sequence (DNA): TGTGCCAGCAGTTCCGACATTGCGTACAATGAGCAGTTCTTC.

Comments on this clone: This sample also contains other DNA sequences that code for the same CDR3. V usage is TRBV5-1 and J usage is TRBJ1-5; D not certain. The CDR3 runs to 13 residues. Germline V CDR1 and CDR2: SGHRS, YFSETQ. V was cut by 5 bases and J by 2 bases, with 8 bases left in between. CDR3 in DNA: TGCGCCAGCAGTTGGGATGGCAATCAGCCCCAGCATTTT. Encoded protein: CASSWDGNQPQHF.

The CDR3 loop reads CAISETLSRSETQYF. The DNA of the CDR3 is TGTGCCATCAGTGAGACCCTCAGCCGGTCGGAGACCCAGTACTTC. V and J are TRBV10-3 and TRBJ2-5; D is unclear. Looked up from germline, CDR1 is ENHRY and CDR2 is SYGVKD. The CDR3 totals 15 residues. Deletions cut 2 bases from V and 5 bases from J, with 15 bases between.

This clone was counted only a few times. The chain uses TRBV5-1 and TRBJ1-1; D uncertain. The CDR3 extends over 15 amino acids. V dropped 0 bases and J dropped 1 base, with 10 bases sitting between them. Germline V gene data show CDR1 as SGHRS and CDR2 as YFSETQ. DNA of the CDR3: TGCGCCAGCAGCTTGGAAGGCCGAGGGAACACTGAAGCTTTCTTT. As protein: CASSLEGRGNTEAFF.

The chain joins TRBV6-1 to TRBJ2-3, with TRBD1 identical over 11 bases. The CDR3 is 18 residues long. The V segment lost 1 base and the J segment 6 bases; nucleotides outside the gene matches: 12. Germline-derived CDR1 and CDR2 are MNHNS and SASEGT. The CDR3 DNA reads TGTGCCAGCAGTGAAGATCCCCCGGACAGGGGGCATTCGGATACGCAGTATTTT. Protein: CASSEDPPDRGHSDTQYF.

This chain connects TRBV5-1 to TRBJ2-5; 8 nucleotides line up with TRBD1. CDR3 length: 16 residues. From germline, CDR1 is SGHRS and CDR2 YFSETQ. V lost 5 bases and J lost 5; bases outside the gene matches: 14. The CDR3: CASRPTGGSNQETQYF. Here the CDR3 DNA reads TGCGCCAGCAGACCTACAGGGGGAAGTAATCAGGAGACCCAGTACTTC.